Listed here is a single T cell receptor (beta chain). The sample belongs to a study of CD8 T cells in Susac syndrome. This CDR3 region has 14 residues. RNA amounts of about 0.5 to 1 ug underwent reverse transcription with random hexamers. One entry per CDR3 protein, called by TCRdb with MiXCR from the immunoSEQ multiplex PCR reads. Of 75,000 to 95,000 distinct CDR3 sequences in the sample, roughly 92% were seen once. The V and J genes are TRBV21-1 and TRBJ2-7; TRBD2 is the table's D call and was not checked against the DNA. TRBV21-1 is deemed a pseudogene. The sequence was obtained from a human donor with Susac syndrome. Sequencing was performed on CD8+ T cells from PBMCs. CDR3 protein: CASNPLDSPHEQYF. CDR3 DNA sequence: TGTGCCAGCAACCCTCTTGACAGCCCCCACGAGCAGTACTTC.